Below, 3 T cell receptor beta chains from the same sample are listed, as sequenced in a study of blood T cell repertoires in COVID-19. Data came from immunoSEQ multiplex PCR; TCRdb stores just in-frame clones and leaves some out. The data contain about 70,000 clones, about 85% of them singletons. Sequenced: peripheral blood. The receptors were gathered from a man older than 75 with acute or convalescent COVID-19.

The chain couples TRBV7-9 to TRBJ1-3; perhaps TRBD1 as D (5 bases). Trimming removed 4 bases at V and 1 base at J, with 8 bases between. There are 14 residues in the CDR3. Germline V gives CDR1 SEHNR, CDR2 FQNEAQ (reference sequence). CDR3 protein: CASSSRDSGNTIYF. As DNA, the CDR3 is TGTGCCAGCAGCTCCAGGGATTCTGGAAACACCATATATTTT.

A few counts support this clone. The gene calls are TRBV5-1 and TRBJ1-2; D possibly corresponds to TRBD1 (5 bases). Germline CDR1 and CDR2: SGHRS and YFSETQ. The CDR3 extends over 12 amino acids. Between the trimmed V and J ends, which lost 7 bases and 1 base, there was a span of 8 bases. The chain's CDR3 is CASRGVNYGYTF. CDR3 nucleotide sequence: TGCGCCAGCCGGGGGGTTAACTATGGCTACACCTTC. The whole variable domain, remainder taken from reference TRBV5-1 and TRBJ1-2, is KAGVTQTPRYLIKTRGQQVTLSCSPISGHRSVSWYQQTPGQGLQFLFEYFSETQRNKGNFPGRFSGRQFSNSRSEMNVSTLELGDSALYLCASRGVNYGYTFGSGTRLTVV.

The V call is TRBV18, the J call TRBJ1-1; D perhaps matches TRBD1 (5 bases). The length of the CDR3 is 13 residues. Trimming pared 6 bases from V and 5 bases from J, leaving 13 bases between. Germline V gene data show CDR1 as KGHSH and CDR2 as LQKENI. The CDR3 DNA reads TGTGCCAGCTCGCAGGGCGGTTTGACTGAAGCTTTCTTT. Amino acid sequence: CASSQGGLTEAFF.